This TCR beta chain was captured by sequencing in a study of blood T cell repertoires in COVID-19. Across the whole study: Material from acute and convalescent COVID-19 was sourced from the United States, Italy and Spain. PBMCs, B-cell-depleted T cells, or T cells were the source of the cDNA or gDNA that made up the material.

In the study's own analysis: Estimated nucleated cell counts came from reference gene primer amplification. TCRdb keeps only in-frame clones here, not all; method: immunoSEQ multiplex PCR. Clone size and V and J calls were adopted from that table, with D and trimming inferred from the DNA. The sample has 200,000 or so clones; more than 75% are singletons. The length of the CDR3 is 14 residues. The V end was cut by 3 bases, the J end by 5 bases, with 13 bases between. In germline, CDR1 is MNHEY, CDR2 SMNVEV (reference sequence). The source is a man in his 60s with acute or convalescent COVID-19. This chain links TRBV27 with TRBJ2-5, with a possible D match to TRBD2 (5 bases). The specimen was peripheral blood. The CDR3 loop reads CASSFSGRRETQYF. The CDR3 DNA reads as TGTGCCAGCAGTTTCTCGGGCCGGAGGGAGACCCAGTACTTC.